The 15 T cell receptor beta chains presented below share a single source sample, sequenced in a study of T-cell memory formation after mild COVID-19. Each CDR3 protein gets one entry after TCRdb re-called the 5' RACE reads with MiXCR. The sample includes over 400,000 distinct CDR3 sequences, 23% of them seen just once. The sequencing sample was made of PBMCs or a T cell subset sorted from them (not recorded which). All receptors derive from an adult woman who had mild COVID-19 (a few samples of this study predate the infection). Cell type and time point are not known.

This clonotype was detected many times. This rearrangement joins TRBV5-1 to TRBJ2-2; D is uncertain. Germline lookup yields CDR1 SGHRS and CDR2 YFSETQ. The CDR3 runs to 15 residues. V was trimmed by 4 bases and J by 5 bases, leaving 15 bases between them. CDR3 sequence (DNA): TGCGCCAGCAGCGCTCGACCCGTGATTACCGGGGAGCTGTTTTTT. It translates to CASSARPVITGELFF.

This chain connects TRBV4-2 to TRBJ1-2, with D unresolved. Germline V CDR1 and CDR2: LGHNA, YNFKEQ. V lost 5 bases to trimming and J lost 4 bases, with 17 bases between them. The CDR3 totals 15 residues. CDR3 in amino acids: CASSGWEENVYGYTF. The CDR3 nucleotides read TGTGCCAGCAGCGGATGGGAGGAAAACGTCTATGGCTACACCTTC.

This clonotype was counted at least ten times. A read error may produce the germline difference seen at one junction end. J is TRBJ2-7 and V is TRBV3-1; perhaps TRBD2 as D (6 bases). The germline gives CDR1 LGHDT, CDR2 YNNKEL (reference sequence). The CDR3 totals 13 residues. The CDR3 protein is CASSQGGFYEQYF. CDR3 in DNA: TGCGCCAGCAGCCAGGGAGGCTTTTACGAGCAGTACTTC.

This clonotype was detected a few times. The gene calls are TRBV9 and TRBJ1-2; D is ambiguous. This CDR3 region has 14 residues. Trimming stripped 0 bases from V and 0 bases from J, with 6 bases between. CDR1 and CDR2 (germline): SGDLS, YYNGEE. CDR3 in DNA: TGTGCCAGCAGCGTAGATTACACTAACTATGGCTACACCTTC. Its protein is CASSVDYTNYGYTF.

The chain uses TRBV7-8 and TRBJ2-1; D call uncertain. The CDR3 length is 16 residues. CDR1 and CDR2 from the germline V gene are SGHVS and FQNEAQ. V was clipped by 2 bases and J by 0 bases, with 11 bases between them. CDR3 coding DNA: TGTGCCAGCAGCTTATTCGATTACCACTCCTACAATGAGCAGTTCTTC. Protein sequence: CASSLFDYHSYNEQFF.

The chain couples TRBV7-9 to TRBJ2-7; tentatively, D is TRBD1 or TRBD2 (5 bases each). Germline assignment: CDR1 SEHNR and CDR2 FQNEAQ (reference sequence). This CDR3 is built from 13 residues. V shed 5 bases and J shed 3 bases, with 11 bases lying between them. The CDR3 nucleotides read TGTGCCAGCAGCACTCGGGACGGCTACGAGCAGTACTTC. This translates into CASSTRDGYEQYF.

Here the CDR3 reads CASSEAGGQLYEQYF. In nucleotides, the CDR3 is TGTGCCAGCAGTGAAGCGGGGGGGCAGCTATACGAGCAGTACTTC. J is TRBJ2-7 and V is TRBV2, with D possibly being TRBD2 (7 bases). The CDR3 runs 15 residues. With 0 bases removed from V and 4 bases from J, the gap between germline ends came to 13 bases. Germline CDR1 reads SNHLY; CDR2 reads FYNNEI.

The chain couples TRBV11-1 to TRBJ2-7, with a weak D call TRBD2 (7 bases). Trimming took 5 bases from V and 2 from J, leaving 19 bases between them. In germline, CDR1 is SGHAT, CDR2 FQDESV (reference sequence). The CDR3 totals 16 residues. The CDR3 DNA sequence: TGTGCCAGCAGCCCGCGGGGGCAGGGGCTGACCTACGAGCAGTACTTC. Its protein product is CASSPRGQGLTYEQYF.

This clonotype has a handful of counts. The chain couples TRBV6-5 to TRBJ2-5; a weak D match, TRBD2 (5 bases). Germline V lookup: CDR1 MNHEY, CDR2 SVGAGI. This CDR3 has 15 residues. Trimming cost V 0 bases and J 1 base, with 9 bases left between them. CDR3: CASSYSSGSQETQYF. The CDR3 nucleotides are TGTGCCAGCAGTTACTCGAGCGGATCCCAAGAGACCCAGTACTTC.

CDR3 in DNA: TGCAGTGCTAGGGAAGGGACAGGGGGGTCGGGAGAGCAGTACTTC. This sequence encodes CSAREGTGGSGEQYF. The V call is TRBV20-1, the J call TRBJ2-7; 11 nucleotides line up with TRBD1. Germline-derived CDR1 and CDR2 are DFQATT and SNEGSKA (reference sequence). CDR3 size: 15 residues. J was trimmed by 7 bases and V by 3 bases; bases with no gene match: 11.

The V and J genes are TRBV10-3 and TRBJ2-7, with D maybe TRBD1 (5 bases). The CDR3 sequence is 12 residues long. The V and J ends lost 10 bases and 3 bases respectively, with 13 bases between them. Germline V gene data show CDR1 as ENHRY and CDR2 as SYGVKD. CDR3 sequence reads: CATARDGYEQYF. The CDR3 region has the DNA TGTGCCACTGCCAGGGATGGCTACGAGCAGTACTTC.

This clonotype was seen more than once but under ten times. This chain's CDR3 is CASSLRGTSANTGELFF. The DNA for the CDR3 is TGTGCCAGCAGCCTACGAGGGACTAGCGCGAACACCGGGGAGCTGTTTTTT. The V gene is TRBV9, the J gene TRBJ2-2; TRBD2 aligns across 10 bases. This CDR3 has 17 residues. The V gene end was trimmed by 4 bases and the J gene end by 0 bases; junction bases not matched to a gene: 6. From germline, CDR1 is SGDLS and CDR2 YYNGEE.

The rearrangement links TRBV7-2 to TRBJ1-1; TRBD1 matches 9 bases. Per the germline V gene, CDR1 is SGHTA and CDR2 is FQGNSA. The CDR3 runs to 14 residues. V was pared by 5 bases and J by 3 bases, with 4 bases of the junction left unmatched. The DNA for the CDR3 is TGTGCCAGCAGCCTCGGGACAGGGCACACTGAAGCTTTCTTT. This codes for CASSLGTGHTEAFF. Based on the CDR3 plus reference TRBV7-2 and TRBJ1-1, the full variable domain is GAGVSQSPSNKVTEKGKDVELRCDPISGHTALYWYRQSLGQGLEFLIYFQGNSAPDKSGLPSDRFSAERTGGSVSTLTIQRTQQEDSAVYLCASSLGTGHTEAFFGQGTRLTVV.

This clonotype was picked up a small number of times. The V gene is TRBV9, the J gene TRBJ2-3, with a weak D call TRBD2 (5 bases). The length of the CDR3 is 12 residues. CDR1 is SGDLS, CDR2 YYNGEE, per germline. With 3 bases removed from V and 6 bases from J, the gap between germline ends came to 8 bases. The CDR3 nucleotides are TGTGCCAGCAGCGCGTTAGCGGATACGCAGTATTTT. Amino acids: CASSALADTQYF.

The V gene is TRBV29-1, the J gene TRBJ2-5; 7 bases match TRBD2. Germline V gene data show CDR1 as SQVTM and CDR2 as ANQGSEA. The V segment lost 7 bases and the J segment 7 bases; nucleotides outside the gene matches: 18. This CDR3 is 15 amino acids long. The CDR3, as DNA: TGCAGCGCCATACCCTCTAGCGGCCCAAGGTGGACCCAGTACTTC. Encoded protein: CSAIPSSGPRWTQYF.